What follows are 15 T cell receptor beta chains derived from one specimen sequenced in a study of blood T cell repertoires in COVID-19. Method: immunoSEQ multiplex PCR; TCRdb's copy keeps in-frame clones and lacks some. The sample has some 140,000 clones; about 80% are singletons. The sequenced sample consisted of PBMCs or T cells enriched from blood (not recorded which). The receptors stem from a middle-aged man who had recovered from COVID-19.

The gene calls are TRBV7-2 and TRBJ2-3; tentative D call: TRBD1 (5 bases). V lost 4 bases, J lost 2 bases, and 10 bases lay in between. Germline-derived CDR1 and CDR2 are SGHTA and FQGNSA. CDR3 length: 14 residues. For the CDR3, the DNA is TGTGCCAGCAGCTCCAGGACATACACAGATACGCAGTATTTT. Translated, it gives CASSSRTYTDTQYF. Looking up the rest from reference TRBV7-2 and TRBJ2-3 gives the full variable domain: GAGVSQSPSNKVTEKGKDVELRCDPISGHTALYWYRQSLGQGLEFLIYFQGNSAPDKSGLPSDRFSAERTGGSVSTLTIQRTQQEDSAVYLCASSSRTYTDTQYFGPGTRLTVL.

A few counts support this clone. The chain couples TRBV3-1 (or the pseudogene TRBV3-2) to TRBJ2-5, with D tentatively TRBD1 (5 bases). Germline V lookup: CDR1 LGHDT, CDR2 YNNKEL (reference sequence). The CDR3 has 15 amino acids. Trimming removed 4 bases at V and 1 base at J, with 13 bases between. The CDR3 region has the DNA TGTGCCAGCAGCCGCGACAGTCTTCCCCAAGAGACCCAGTACTTC. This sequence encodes CASSRDSLPQETQYF.

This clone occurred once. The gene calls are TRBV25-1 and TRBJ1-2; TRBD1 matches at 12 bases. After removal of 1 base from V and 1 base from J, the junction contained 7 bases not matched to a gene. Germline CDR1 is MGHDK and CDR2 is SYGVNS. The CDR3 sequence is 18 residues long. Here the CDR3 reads CASSESQGQGAFNYGYTF. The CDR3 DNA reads TGTGCCAGCAGTGAATCCCAGGGACAGGGGGCTTTTAACTATGGCTACACCTTC.

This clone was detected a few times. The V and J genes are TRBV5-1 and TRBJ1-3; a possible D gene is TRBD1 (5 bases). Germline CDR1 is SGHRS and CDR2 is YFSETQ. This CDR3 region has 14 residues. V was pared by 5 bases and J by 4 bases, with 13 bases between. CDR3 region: CASSAGPSGNTIYF. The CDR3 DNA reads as TGCGCCAGCAGTGCAGGGCCGTCGGGAAACACCATATATTTT.

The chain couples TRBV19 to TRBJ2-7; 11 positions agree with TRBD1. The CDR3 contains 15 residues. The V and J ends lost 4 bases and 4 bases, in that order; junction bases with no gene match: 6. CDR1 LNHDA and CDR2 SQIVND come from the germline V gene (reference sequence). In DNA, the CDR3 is TGTGCCAGTAGTACAACCGGGACAGGGGGTTACGAGCAGTACTTC. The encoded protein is CASSTTGTGGYEQYF.

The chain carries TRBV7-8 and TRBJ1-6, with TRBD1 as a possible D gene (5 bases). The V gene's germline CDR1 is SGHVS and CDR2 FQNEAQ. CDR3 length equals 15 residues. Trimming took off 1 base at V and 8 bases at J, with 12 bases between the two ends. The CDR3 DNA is TGTGCCAGCAGCTTAGAAGGGGACTGGGATTCACCCCTCCACTTT. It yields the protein CASSLEGDWDSPLHF.

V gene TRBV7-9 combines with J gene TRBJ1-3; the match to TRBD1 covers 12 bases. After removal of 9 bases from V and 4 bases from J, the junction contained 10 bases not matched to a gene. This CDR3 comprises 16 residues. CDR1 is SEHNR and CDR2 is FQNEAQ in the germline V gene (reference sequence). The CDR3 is CARGTGQGARGNTIYF. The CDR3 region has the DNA TGTGCCAGGGGCACGGGACAGGGGGCGCGGGGAAACACCATATATTTT.

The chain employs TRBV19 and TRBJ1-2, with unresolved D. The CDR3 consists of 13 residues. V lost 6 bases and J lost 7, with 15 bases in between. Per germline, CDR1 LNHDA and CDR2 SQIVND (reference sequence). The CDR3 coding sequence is TGTGCCAGTAGGACTCCCTTGGTGCGTGGCTACACCTTC. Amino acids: CASRTPLVRGYTF. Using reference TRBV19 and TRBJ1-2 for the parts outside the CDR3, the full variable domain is DGGITQSPKYLFRKEGQNVTLSCEQNLNHDAMYWYRQDPGQGLRLIYYSQIVNDFQKGDIAEGYSVSREKKESFPLTVTSAQKNPTAFYLCASRTPLVRGYTFGSGTRLTVV.

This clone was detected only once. The CDR3 DNA is TGTGCCTTTGGACAGGGCTCAGAGACCCAGTACTTC. Translated, it gives CAFGQGSETQYF. The rearrangement uses TRBV30 and TRBJ2-5, with 8 positions matching TRBD1. Trimming took 7 bases from V and 4 from J; bases not matched to a gene: 5. There are 12 residues in the CDR3. Germline V gene lookup returns CDR1 GTSNPN and CDR2 SVGIG (reference sequence).

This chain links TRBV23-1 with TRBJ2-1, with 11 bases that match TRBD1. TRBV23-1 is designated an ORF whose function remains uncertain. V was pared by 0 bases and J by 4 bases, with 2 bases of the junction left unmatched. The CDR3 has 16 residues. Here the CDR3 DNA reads TGCGCCAGCAGTCAATCGGGGACAGGGGGTTACAATGAGCAGTTCTTC. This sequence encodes CASSQSGTGGYNEQFF.

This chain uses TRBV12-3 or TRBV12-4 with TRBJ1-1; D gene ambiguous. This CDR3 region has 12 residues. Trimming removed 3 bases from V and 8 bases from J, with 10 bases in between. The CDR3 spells CASSFETREAFF. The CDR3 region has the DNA TGTGCCAGCAGTTTCGAAACGAGAGAAGCTTTCTTT.

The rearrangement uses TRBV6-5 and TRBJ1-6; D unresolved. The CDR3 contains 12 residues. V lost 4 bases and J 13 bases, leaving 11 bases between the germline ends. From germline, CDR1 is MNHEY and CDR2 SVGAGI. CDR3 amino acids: CASSSPPGPLHF. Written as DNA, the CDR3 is TGTGCCAGCAGTTCCCCCCCCGGGCCCCTCCACTTT.

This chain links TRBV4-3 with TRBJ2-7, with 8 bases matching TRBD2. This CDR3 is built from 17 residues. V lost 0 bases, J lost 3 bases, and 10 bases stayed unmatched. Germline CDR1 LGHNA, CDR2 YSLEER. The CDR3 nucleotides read TGCGCCAGCAGCCAAGATCTTCAAGCGGGGGAAGTCTACGAGCAGTACTTC. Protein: CASSQDLQAGEVYEQYF.

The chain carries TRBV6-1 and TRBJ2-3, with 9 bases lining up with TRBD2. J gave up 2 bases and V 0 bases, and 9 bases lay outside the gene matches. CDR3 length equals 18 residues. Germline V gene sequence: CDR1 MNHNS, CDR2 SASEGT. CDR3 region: CASSEASGLAGVTDTQYF. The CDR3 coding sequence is TGTGCCAGCAGTGAAGCGTCCGGGTTAGCGGGGGTCACAGATACGCAGTATTTT.

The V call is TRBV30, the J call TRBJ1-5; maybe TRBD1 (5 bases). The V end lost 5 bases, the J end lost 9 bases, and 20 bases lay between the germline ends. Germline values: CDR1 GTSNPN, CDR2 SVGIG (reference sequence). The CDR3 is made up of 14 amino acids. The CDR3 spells CAWQRAQGTWPQHF. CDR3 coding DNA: TGTGCCTGGCAACGGGCCCAGGGAACATGGCCCCAGCATTTT.